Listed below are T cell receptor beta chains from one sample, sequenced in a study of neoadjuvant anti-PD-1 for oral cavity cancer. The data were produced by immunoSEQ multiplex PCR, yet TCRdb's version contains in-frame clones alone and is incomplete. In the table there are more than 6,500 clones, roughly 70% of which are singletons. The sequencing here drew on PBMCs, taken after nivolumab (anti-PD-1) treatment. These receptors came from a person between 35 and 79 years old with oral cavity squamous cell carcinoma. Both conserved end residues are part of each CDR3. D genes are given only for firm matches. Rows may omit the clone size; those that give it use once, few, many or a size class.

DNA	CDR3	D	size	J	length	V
TGTGCCAGCAGCTTAGTGTCAGCCGGCACAGATACGCAGTATTTT	CASSLVSAGTDTQYF	-	-	TRBJ2-3	15	TRBV7-2
TGTGCCAGCAGCCACAGGGGCACAGATACGCAGTATTTT	CASSHRGTDTQYF	-	-	TRBJ2-3	13	TRBV11-3
TGCGCCAGCAGCCCGCATGCGGCAGCTACGTATCAGCCCCAGCATTTT	CASSPHAAATYQPQHF	-	-	TRBJ1-5	16	TRBV4-1
TGCGCCAGCAGTCCCGCTATCTCTGGAAACACCATATATTTT	CASSPAISGNTIYF	-	few	TRBJ1-3	14	TRBV10-2
TGTGCCAGCAGTTATTTCGCCGGGGAGCTGTTTTTT	CASSYFAGELFF	-	once	TRBJ2-2	12	TRBV6-5
TGTGCCACCAGTTTTCGGAACCTTTATAGCAATCAGCCCCAGCATTTT	CATSFRNLYSNQPQHF	-	-	TRBJ1-5	16	TRBV15
TGCGCCAGCAGCTTGGAGCAGCGCTCTGGGGCCAACGTCCTGACTTTC	CASSLEQRSGANVLTF	-	-	TRBJ2-6	16	TRBV5-1
TGCGCCAGCAGCTTGGTAGGACTAGCGGGGGGACGCACAGATACGCAGTATTTT	CASSLVGLAGGRTDTQYF	TRBD2	-	TRBJ2-3	18	TRBV5-1
TGTGCCACCAGCAGAGATCGCGGACAGGGGAGGGAGACCCAGTACTTC	CATSRDRGQGRETQYF	TRBD1	-	TRBJ2-5	16	TRBV15
TGTGCCAGCAGACCGACAGGGCCAGGGTATGGCTACACCTTC	CASRPTGPGYGYTF	TRBD1	-	TRBJ1-2	14	TRBV7-9
TGTGCCAGCAGCTTAGTAGCGGGGCGCACAGATACGCAATATTTT	CASSLVAGRTDTQYF	TRBD2	once	TRBJ2-3	15	TRBV7-2
TGTGCCAGCAGCTCCGGGGGGGGCGCGCTCGAAAAACTGTTTTTT	CASSSGGGALEKLFF	-	-	TRBJ1-4	15	TRBV7-2
TGTGCCAGTAGCAGTCTCGGGGGTTCCTATAATTCACCCCTCCACTTT	CASSSLGGSYNSPLHF	-	once	TRBJ1-6	16	TRBV19
TGTGCCGCAGGGTTTTGGGCAACTAATGAAAAACTGTTTTTT	CAAGFWATNEKLFF	-	-	TRBJ1-4	14	TRBV6-7
TGTGCCAGCAGCTCGAGTCCAGGGTACTATGGCTACACCTTC	CASSSSPGYYGYTF	-	few	TRBJ1-2	14	TRBV7-2
TGTGCCAGCCTTTGGGGGCCTAATGAGCAGTTCTTC	CASLWGPNEQFF	-	-	TRBJ2-1	12	TRBV6-4
TGTGCCAGCAGTTCCACTAGCGGGGGGGTAGAGACCCAGTACTTC	CASSSTSGGVETQYF	TRBD2	-	TRBJ2-5	15	TRBV6-1
TGTGCCAGCAGCTTAGTTGGTGGGATGAGGAATGAGCAGTTCTTC	CASSLVGGMRNEQFF	-	-	TRBJ2-1	15	TRBV7-8
TGTGCCACCAGCAGAGACCTGGGGGTAAACACTGAAGCTTTCTTT	CATSRDLGVNTEAFF	-	-	TRBJ1-1	15	TRBV15
TGTGCCATCAGTGAGTCGGACAGCCTGAAACCGTTAGGCGAGCAGTACTTC	CAISESDSLKPLGEQYF	-	-	TRBJ2-7	17	TRBV10-3
TGTGCCAGCAGCTTAGAGGGGACAGGGCTTGAAAAACTGTTTTTT	CASSLEGTGLEKLFF	TRBD1	few	TRBJ1-4	15	TRBV11-2
TGCGCCAGCACAAAGGGACAGGGGGCAGTATCCTACGAGCAGTACTTC	CASTKGQGAVSYEQYF	TRBD1	-	TRBJ2-7	16	TRBV5-1
TGTGCCAGCAGCCATACGCCCCCCGGCTTCGCGGGGAGCGGGGAGCTGTTTTTT	CASSHTPPGFAGSGELFF	-	-	TRBJ2-2	18	TRBV21-1
TGTGCCAGCAGCCCCCGCGAAGTAGGGGAACGGGGGACCCAGTACTTC	CASSPREVGERGTQYF	-	-	TRBJ2-5	16	TRBV6-6
TGTGCCAGCAGCCAGGTAGCGGGGGGCCCCTACGAGCAGTACTTC	CASSQVAGGPYEQYF	TRBD2	-	TRBJ2-7	15	TRBV7-9
TGTGCCAGTAGTAAAAACAATGAGCAGTTCTTC	CASSKNNEQFF	-	few	TRBJ2-1	11	TRBV19
TGTGCCAGCGGTCCGAACACTGAAGCTTTCTTT	CASGPNTEAFF	-	-	TRBJ1-1	11	TRBV6-5
TGTGCCAGCAGGATGGGGACAGTAAGCTCCTACGAGCAGTACTTC	CASRMGTVSSYEQYF	TRBD1	-	TRBJ2-7	15	TRBV2
TGCAGCGTATCCGTTGCGGTGAACACCGGGGAGCTGTTTTTT	CSVSVAVNTGELFF	-	-	TRBJ2-2	14	TRBV29-1
TGTGCCAGCAGCGGGCGCGGACAGGGGGATAATTCACCCCTCCACTTT	CASSGRGQGDNSPLHF	TRBD1	-	TRBJ1-6	16	TRBV9
TGTGCCAGCTCCCTTCAGGGAAGGGTGATAGACACTGAAGCTTTCTTT	CASSLQGRVIDTEAFF	-	-	TRBJ1-1	16	TRBV18
TGTGCCAGCAGTTCCCCCGCCCGGGGGAACTATGGCTACACCTTC	CASSSPARGNYGYTF	-	-	TRBJ1-2	15	TRBV28
TGTGCCAGCAGCCAAGTAGGGACTAGCGGGGGTTTGTACGAGCAGTACTTC	CASSQVGTSGGLYEQYF	TRBD2	-	TRBJ2-7	17	TRBV4-2
TGTGCCAGCAGTTCCCCAACGGGGGGACACACTGAAGCTTTCTTT	CASSSPTGGHTEAFF	-	-	TRBJ1-1	15	TRBV6-5
TGTGCCAGCAGTGAAGCCGAGGGAGTAGGGGGCTACACCTTC	CASSEAEGVGGYTF	-	few	TRBJ1-2	14	TRBV6-1
TGTGCCAGCAGTGAAGGGGGACAGGGACCAGATACGCAGTATTTT	CASSEGGQGPDTQYF	TRBD1	-	TRBJ2-3	15	TRBV6-1
TGTGCCAGCAGCTTAGTCCCCTCGGGGGCAACTGGAAACACCATATATTTT	CASSLVPSGATGNTIYF	-	once	TRBJ1-3	17	TRBV11-2
TGTGCCAGCAAAAACCTGGAGGAAAAACTGTTTTTT	CASKNLEEKLFF	-	-	TRBJ1-4	12	TRBV6-5
TGTGCCAGCAGCCGATTGGGACGGGGCCCTTCTGATACGCAGTATTTT	CASSRLGRGPSDTQYF	-	few	TRBJ2-3	16	TRBV4-2
TGCGCCAGCAGTGATGTGGGGAGCTCCTATAATTCACCCCTCCACTTT	CASSDVGSSYNSPLHF	-	-	TRBJ1-6	16	TRBV10-2
TGTGCCAGCAGGGGGACTAGCGGAACCTACGAGCAGTACTTC	CASRGTSGTYEQYF	TRBD2	-	TRBJ2-7	14	TRBV6-1
TGTGCCATCAGTGGGGGCAGGGGCTATGGCTACACCTTC	CAISGGRGYGYTF	-	-	TRBJ1-2	13	TRBV10-3
TGTGCCAGCTCACCCGGGACTAGCGGACGCACAGATACGCAGTATTTT	CASSPGTSGRTDTQYF	TRBD2	-	TRBJ2-3	16	TRBV18
TGTGCCAGCAGCCAAGAAGAGGCGGAGGCCCCCTACGAGCAGTACTTC	CASSQEEAEAPYEQYF	-	few	TRBJ2-7	16	TRBV4-2
TGCGCCAGCAGCTTGGGGCAGGGCGTTCAGCCCCAGCATTTT	CASSLGQGVQPQHF	-	-	TRBJ1-5	14	TRBV5-1
TGTGCCAGCTCACAACCAGGGGGCCTACAAGAGACCCAGTACTTC	CASSQPGGLQETQYF	TRBD1	-	TRBJ2-5	15	TRBV18
TGTGCCAGCAGTTTAGACAGAAACACCGGGGAGCTGTTTTTT	CASSLDRNTGELFF	-	few	TRBJ2-2	14	TRBV27
TGCAGTGCTAACCGGGCCTACGAGCAGTACTTC	CSANRAYEQYF	-	-	TRBJ2-7	11	TRBV20-1
TGTGCCAGCAGCCCCAGGCACTCTGGGGCCAACGTCCTGACTTTC	CASSPRHSGANVLTF	-	-	TRBJ2-6	15	TRBV9
TGTGCCAGCAGCCGACAGAGGGTCGGCGAGCAGTACTTC	CASSRQRVGEQYF	-	-	TRBJ2-7	13	TRBV7-2
TGTGCCAGCCCCATGGGCCTCACAGATACGCAGTATTTT	CASPMGLTDTQYF	-	-	TRBJ2-3	13	TRBV7-3
TGTGCCAGCAGCTTGGGGCCAAAAGCAAATGGCTACACCTTC	CASSLGPKANGYTF	-	-	TRBJ1-2	14	TRBV5-6
TGTGCCAGTAGTACCAGGGGGACTGAAGCTTTCTTT	CASSTRGTEAFF	TRBD1	-	TRBJ1-1	12	TRBV19
TGTGCCAGCAGCTCTGGGACAGGGACAAATACTGAAGCTTTCTTT	CASSSGTGTNTEAFF	TRBD1	few	TRBJ1-1	15	TRBV5-5
TGCAGTGCTGGCAGGGAGAGGGGCTACACCTTC	CSAGRERGYTF	-	-	TRBJ1-2	11	TRBV20-1
TGTGCCAGCAGCGTAGGACTAGCGGGGGGATTGCTTAGGACAGATACGCAGTATTTT	CASSVGLAGGLLRTDTQYF	TRBD2	-	TRBJ2-3	19	TRBV9
TGTGCCAGCAGCCCCAGTAGCGGGGGGTACGAGCAGTACTTC	CASSPSSGGYEQYF	TRBD2	-	TRBJ2-7	14	TRBV7-2
TGTGCCAGTAGGGTAGCGGGGGCGTCCCAAGAGACCCAGTACTTC	CASRVAGASQETQYF	TRBD2	-	TRBJ2-5	15	TRBV19
TGTGCCAGCAGTTACGCCAATCGAGGGGGAAAACTGTTTTTT	CASSYANRGGKLFF	-	-	TRBJ1-4	14	TRBV6-5